The clone carrying this T cell receptor (beta chain) was picked up one time. The identical CDR3 is also encoded by other nucleotide sequences in the sample. These data are taken from a study of shared clonotypes between healthy human individuals. V lost 2 bases and J lost 3, with 10 bases in between. The CDR3 covers 14 residues. Germline V gene data show CDR1 as SNHLY and CDR2 as FYNNEI. Profiled with immunoSEQ multiplex PCR; TCRdb holds only in-frame clones, not every one. The table lists nearly 750,000 clones, 72% of them singletons. The TCR was taken from a woman under 40 in good health. V usage is TRBV2 and J usage is TRBJ1-1; D gene ambiguous. The sample was memory CD4+ T cells sorted from blood. Stated subset: CD45RA-negative fraction. As DNA, the CDR3 is TGTGCCAGCAGTGAAATAGGCGGGGACACTGAAGCTTTCTTT. It is translated as CASSEIGGDTEAFF.